The T cell receptor beta chain described here comes from a study of blood T cell repertoires in COVID-19. Study at large: Some COVID-19 samples were acute and others convalescent; all came from the United States, Italy and Spain. T cells, B-cell-depleted T cells, or PBMCs supplied cDNA or gDNA.

In the original analysis: Cell counts per sample came from amplifying reference gene primers. Clones were sequenced by immunoSEQ multiplex PCR, and TCRdb holds only the in-frame ones, with some missing. V, J and clone size are those of that table, while D and trimming were read from the DNA. This sample yields over 35,000 clones, of which roughly 90% are seen a single time; around 17% belongs to the top ten. This clone was found once. The length of the CDR3 is 15 residues. With 4 bases clipped from V and 3 bases from J, the junction kept 4 bases outside the gene matches. Per the germline V gene, CDR1 is SNHLY and CDR2 is FYNNEI.

The chain joins TRBV2 to TRBJ1-4; 8 nucleotides align to TRBD1. This receptor was obtained from a man in his sixties or seventies with active COVID-19. Sequenced input: peripheral blood. The CDR3 reads CASSGQGRANEKLFF. In DNA, the CDR3 is TGTGCCAGCAGTGGACAGGGGAGGGCTAATGAAAAACTGTTTTTT.